Reported below is one T cell receptor beta chain. Its cognate antigen is unknown. Trimming at V came to 6 bases and at J to 3 bases, leaving 5 bases not matched to a gene. In germline, CDR1 is SGHTA, CDR2 FQGNSA. The CDR3 is 13 amino acids. In the PCR, 60 Vbeta and 13 Jbeta primers were used. Sequencing was performed with immunoSEQ multiplex PCR; in TCRdb, only in-frame clones are kept and a portion is missing. The table lists about 150,000 clones, about 82% of them singletons, with roughly 3.4% in the top ten. The record originates from a study of cytomegalovirus exposure and HLA in healthy donors. Points from the study as a whole: Many donors shared some public TCRs, even though most TCR sequences were rare. It was 164 TCR beta chains that were listed as cytomegalovirus-associated. A highly shared variant cluster was judged a likely technical artifact.

The chain recombines TRBV7-2 with TRBJ2-7, with 7 bases that match TRBD1. This clonotype was obtained from a male donor in good health and CMV-seronegative. Source material: PBMCs. The CDR3, as DNA: TGTGCCAGCAGTTATACAGGGGTCTACGAGCAGTACTTC. Translation gives CASSYTGVYEQYF.